Below, 10 T cell receptor beta chains from the same sample are listed, as sequenced in a study of regulatory T cells in long-lasting Graves disease. Time point noted: persistent/refractory GD, antithyroid drugs over 5 years with positive TRAb. Making the TCR library involved RNA that had been extracted from PBMCs. CDR3 regions were amplified by Arm-PCR using iRepertoire HTBI primers to build TCR beta libraries. MiXCR, applied by TCRdb to the multiplex PCR reads, yields one record per CDR3 protein. The sample yields 450,000 or so distinct CDR3 sequences, 22% seen once. The sample consisted of peripheral blood mononuclear cells (PBMCs), taken when the disease was refractory, from a patient treated with antithyroid drugs. The receptors stem from a female donor with Graves disease.

This clonotype was seen a handful of times. This chain connects TRBV28 to TRBJ1-3; D not certain. The CDR3 contains 14 residues. CDR1 MDHEN and CDR2 SYDVKM come from the germline V gene. V was shortened by 8 bases and J by 0 bases, with 11 bases between the two germline ends. CDR3 region: CASLDSVSGNTIYF. The CDR3 DNA reads TGTGCCAGCCTCGACTCAGTCTCTGGAAACACCATATATTTT.

This clonotype was seen only a few times. The chain employs TRBV19 and TRBJ2-2; D perhaps matches TRBD2 (7 bases). Germline V gene data show CDR1 as LNHDA and CDR2 as SQIVND (reference sequence). The germline V and J ends were trimmed by 3 bases and 1 base, with 24 bases remaining between them. The CDR3 consists of 20 residues. The CDR3 reads CASSMEPRRAGQLNTGELFF. CDR3 coding DNA: TGTGCCAGTAGTATGGAACCTCGAAGAGCGGGACAACTGAACACCGGGGAGCTGTTTTTT.

CDR3 coding DNA: TGTGCCAGCAGCCAAGAGCGGGAGGGCCCCCAGTACTTC. The encoded protein is CASSQEREGPQYF. The chain is built from TRBV3-1 and TRBJ2-5, with 9 positions matching TRBD2. The J segment lost 9 bases and the V segment lost 0 bases, leaving 2 bases of the junction unmatched. This CDR3 comprises 13 residues. Per the germline V gene, CDR1 is LGHDT and CDR2 is YNNKEL (reference sequence).

This clonotype was seen many times. This sequence joins TRBV5-1 and TRBJ1-2, with D perhaps matching TRBD1 (6 bases). The germline V and J ends were trimmed by 1 base and 6 bases, with 10 bases remaining between them. In germline, CDR1 is SGHRS, CDR2 YFSETQ. The CDR3 totals 13 residues. CDR3 nucleotide sequence: TGCGCCAGCAGCTTGTACGGGGGCGATGGCTACACCTTC. Amino acid sequence: CASSLYGGDGYTF.

This clonotype was counted between two and nine times. V gene TRBV12-3 or TRBV12-4 combines with J gene TRBJ2-5, with 11 bases that match TRBD2. The CDR3 extends over 16 amino acids. Trimming cost V 5 bases and J 2 bases; bases outside gene matches: 7. CDR3 sequence: CASSPLLAGGQETQYF. CDR3 nucleotide sequence: TGTGCCAGCAGTCCCCTTCTAGCGGGGGGACAAGAGACCCAGTACTTC.

This clonotype appeared many times. The genes are TRBV24-1 and TRBJ2-5, with D perhaps TRBD1 (6 bases). This CDR3 is built from 14 residues. V was shortened by 1 base and J by 5 bases, with 10 bases between the two germline ends. CDR1 and CDR2 (germline): KGHDR, SFDVKD. This chain's CDR3 is CATSDFGGRETQYF. CDR3 nucleotides: TGTGCCACCAGTGATTTTGGGGGCAGGGAGACCCAGTACTTC.

There are many counts of this clonotype. The rearrangement joins TRBV28 to TRBJ2-7; D gene uncertain. The CDR3 length is 15 residues. With 3 bases removed from V and 0 bases from J, the gap between germline ends came to 12 bases. CDR1 is MDHEN, CDR2 SYDVKM, per germline. The CDR3 DNA follows: TGTGCCAGCAGTTTGGGCCCGGCAGCCTCCTACGAGCAGTACTTC. Protein: CASSLGPAASYEQYF. The complete variable domain, with remaining parts taken from reference TRBV28 and TRBJ2-7, reads DVKVTQSSRYLVKRTGEKVFLECVQDMDHENMFWYRQDPGLGLRLIYFSYDVKMKEKGDIPEGYSVSREKKERFSLILESASTNQTSMYLCASSLGPAASYEQYFGPGTRLTVT.

There are a few counts of this clonotype. This sequence joins TRBV6-9 and TRBJ2-2, with TRBD1 matching over 9 bases. V shed 4 bases, J shed 4 bases, and the junction held 7 bases outside the gene matches. The germline V gene encodes CDR1 MNHGY and CDR2 SVAAGI. The CDR3 loop spans 16 amino acids. CDR3: CASSSPGQGPTGELFF. CDR3 DNA sequence: TGTGCCAGCAGTTCTCCGGGACAGGGTCCCACCGGGGAGCTGTTTTTT.

The chain employs TRBV12-3 or TRBV12-4 and TRBJ1-2, with a possible D match to TRBD1 (6 bases). The length of the CDR3 is 15 residues. Trimming pared 5 bases from V and 8 bases from J, leaving 21 bases between. The CDR3 protein is CASSPPDRTLSGYTF. CDR3 bases: TGTGCCAGCAGTCCCCCGGACAGAACACTCTCGGGCTACACCTTC.

This clonotype was recorded once. This may come from a read error, since a much larger clone is one base off. The chain uses TRBV7-8 and TRBJ2-1, with unresolved D. The germline V and J ends were trimmed by 0 bases and 3 bases, with 12 bases remaining between them. The CDR3 totals 16 residues. The germline gives CDR1 SGHVS, CDR2 FQNEAQ. The CDR3 DNA sequence: TGTGCCAGCAGCTTAGCGTCAATGACCCTCTACAATGAGCAGTTCTTC. Its translation is CASSLASMTLYNEQFF.